One TCR beta chain is described in this entry. This record belongs to a study of blood T cell repertoires in COVID-19. This CDR3 is built from 13 residues. Trimming cost V 4 bases and J 9 bases; bases outside gene matches: 9. Germline values: CDR1 SGHRS, CDR2 YFSETQ. TCRdb keeps only in-frame clones here, not all; method: immunoSEQ multiplex PCR. The sample includes 110,000 to 150,000 clones, 81% of them seen just once. The sequenced sample consisted of peripheral blood. This sequence was found in a human donor in a cohort sampled during active COVID-19. The chain carries TRBV5-1 and TRBJ2-7; 8 bases agree with TRBD1. Here the CDR3 reads CASSPGQGEGQYF. CDR3 nucleotide sequence: TGCGCCAGCAGCCCCGGACAGGGTGAGGGGCAGTACTTC.